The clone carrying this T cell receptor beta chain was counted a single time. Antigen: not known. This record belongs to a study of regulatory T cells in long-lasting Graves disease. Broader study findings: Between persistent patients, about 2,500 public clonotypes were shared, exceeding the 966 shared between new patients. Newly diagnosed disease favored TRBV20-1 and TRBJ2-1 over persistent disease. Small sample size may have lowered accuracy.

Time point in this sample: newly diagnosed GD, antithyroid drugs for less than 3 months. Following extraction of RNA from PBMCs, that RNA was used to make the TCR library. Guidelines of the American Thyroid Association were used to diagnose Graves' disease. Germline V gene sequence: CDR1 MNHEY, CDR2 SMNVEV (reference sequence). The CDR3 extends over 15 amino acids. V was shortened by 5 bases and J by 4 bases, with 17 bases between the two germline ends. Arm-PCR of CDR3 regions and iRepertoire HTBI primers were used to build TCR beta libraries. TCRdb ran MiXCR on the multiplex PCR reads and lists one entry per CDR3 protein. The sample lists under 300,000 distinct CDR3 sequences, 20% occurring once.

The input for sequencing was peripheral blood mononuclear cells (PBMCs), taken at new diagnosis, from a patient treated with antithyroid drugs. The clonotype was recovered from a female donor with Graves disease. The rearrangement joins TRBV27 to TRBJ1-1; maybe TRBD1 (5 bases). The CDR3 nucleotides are TGTGCCAGCAGTCCCTGGGGGGGGAAGGGCACTGAAGCTTTCTTT. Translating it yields CASSPWGGKGTEAFF.